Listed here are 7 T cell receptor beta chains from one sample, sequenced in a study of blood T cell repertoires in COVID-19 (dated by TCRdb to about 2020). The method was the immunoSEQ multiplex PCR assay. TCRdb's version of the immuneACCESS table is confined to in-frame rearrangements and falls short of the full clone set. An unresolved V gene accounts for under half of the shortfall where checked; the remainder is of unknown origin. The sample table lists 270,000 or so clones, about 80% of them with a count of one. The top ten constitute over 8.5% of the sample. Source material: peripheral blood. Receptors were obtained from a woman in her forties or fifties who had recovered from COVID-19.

The chain's CDR3 is CASRIVAGNSYNEQFF. CDR3 DNA: TGTGCCAGCAGAATAGTAGCGGGCAACTCCTACAATGAGCAGTTCTTC. The J gene is TRBJ2-1, the V gene TRBV27; 7 bases agree with TRBD2. Germline CDR1 reads MNHEY; CDR2 reads SMNVEV (reference sequence). CDR3 length: 16 amino acids. The trim removed 6 bases at V and 0 bases at J, leaving 8 bases unmatched.

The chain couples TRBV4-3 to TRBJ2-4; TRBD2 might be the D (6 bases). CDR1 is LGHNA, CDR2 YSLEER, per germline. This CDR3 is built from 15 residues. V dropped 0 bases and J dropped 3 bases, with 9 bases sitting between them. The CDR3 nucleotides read TGCGCCAGCAGCCAAGATGTCGGGGGCAAAAACATTCAGTACTTC. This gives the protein CASSQDVGGKNIQYF.

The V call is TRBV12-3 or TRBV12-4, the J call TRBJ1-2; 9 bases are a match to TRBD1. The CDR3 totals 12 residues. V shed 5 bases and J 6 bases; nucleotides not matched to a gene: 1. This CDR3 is CASSGTGHGYTF. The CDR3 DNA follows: TGTGCCAGCAGTGGGACAGGGCATGGCTACACCTTC.

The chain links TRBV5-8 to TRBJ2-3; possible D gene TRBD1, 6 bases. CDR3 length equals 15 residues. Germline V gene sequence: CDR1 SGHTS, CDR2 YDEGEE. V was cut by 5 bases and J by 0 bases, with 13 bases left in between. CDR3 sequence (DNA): TGTGCCAGCAGTTTAGGGGGAGCGAGCACAGATACGCAGTATTTT. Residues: CASSLGGASTDTQYF.

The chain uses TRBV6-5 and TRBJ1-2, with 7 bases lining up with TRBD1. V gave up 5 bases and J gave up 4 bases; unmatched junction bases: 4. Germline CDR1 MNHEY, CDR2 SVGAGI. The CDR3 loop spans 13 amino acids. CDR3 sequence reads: CASSPGTVYGYTF. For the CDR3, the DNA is TGTGCCAGCAGTCCCGGGACAGTCTATGGCTACACCTTC.

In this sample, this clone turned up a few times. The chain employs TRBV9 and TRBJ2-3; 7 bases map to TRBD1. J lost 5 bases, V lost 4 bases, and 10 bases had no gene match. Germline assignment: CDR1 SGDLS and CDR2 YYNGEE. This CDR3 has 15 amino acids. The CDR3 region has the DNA TGTGCCAGCAGCTCCACAGGGGTGCCAGGAGATACGCAGTATTTT. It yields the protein CASSSTGVPGDTQYF.

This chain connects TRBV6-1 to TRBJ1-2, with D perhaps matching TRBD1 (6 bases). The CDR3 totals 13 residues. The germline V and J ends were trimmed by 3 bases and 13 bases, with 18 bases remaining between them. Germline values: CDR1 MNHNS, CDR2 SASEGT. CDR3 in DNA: TGTGCCAGCAGTGAGTCCGGGACACCAGGTTCCACCTTC. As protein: CASSESGTPGSTF.